These 7 T cell receptor beta chains were all obtained from the same sample, sequenced in a study of T cell repertoires in aging, cancer and after chemotherapy. TCR beta rearrangements were amplified from peripheral blood genomic DNA. A mixed TRB-A/B primer pool amplified rearranged TRB by multiplex touch-down PCR. TCRdb reprocessed the multiplex PCR reads via MiXCR and lists one record per CDR3 protein. The table has some 7,000 distinct CDR3 sequences, roughly 31% seen once. Specimen: blood. These TCRs come from a human donor with a blood cancer. The donor label of this sample is uncertain.

The chain carries TRBV5-4 and TRBJ1-1; TRBD1 matches at 8 bases. The CDR3 has 16 residues. Germline CDR1 SGHNT, CDR2 YYREEE (reference sequence). The V gene end was trimmed by 0 bases and the J gene end by 0 bases; junction bases not matched to a gene: 4. The CDR3 region has the DNA TGTGCCAGCAGCTTGGCCGGGACAGGAATGAACACTGAAGCTTTCTTT. Amino acids: CASSLAGTGMNTEAFF.

This chain joins TRBV27 and TRBJ2-7, with 7 bases aligning to TRBD1. Looked up from germline, CDR1 is MNHEY and CDR2 is SMNVEV (reference sequence). The CDR3 covers 16 residues. The junction had 6 bases not matched to a gene; V was cut back by 1 base and J by 0 bases. CDR3: CASSLFGDSRSYEQYF. DNA for the CDR3: TGTGCCAGCAGTTTATTTGGGGACAGCCGCTCCTACGAGCAGTACTTC.

Within the sample, this clonotype is medium-sized. J is TRBJ2-2 and V is TRBV6-5; D gene unclear. V was cut by 5 bases and J by 4 bases, with 5 bases left in between. Germline-derived CDR1 and CDR2 are MNHEY and SVGAGI. This CDR3 spans 12 amino acids. The CDR3 is CASSDLTGELFF. In DNA, the CDR3 is TGTGCCAGCAGTGATCTCACCGGGGAGCTGTTTTTT.

This clonotype occurred once. This chain joins TRBV5-1 and TRBJ2-5; tentatively, D is TRBD1 (7 bases). The germline V gene encodes CDR1 SGHRS and CDR2 YFSETQ. The CDR3 extends over 15 amino acids. V was trimmed by 0 bases and J by 2 bases, leaving 11 bases between them. The CDR3 protein is CASSLVQGGQETQYF. The DNA for the CDR3 is TGCGCCAGCAGCTTGGTCCAGGGGGGACAAGAGACCCAGTACTTC.

This clonotype was counted a few times. This chain joins TRBV10-3 and TRBJ1-2; 10 nucleotides agree with TRBD1. Trimming removed 10 bases from V and 7 bases from J; junction bases left unmatched: 9. CDR1 ENHRY and CDR2 SYGVKD come from the germline V gene. CDR3 length equals 13 residues. CDR3 loop: CATDRGQSRGYTF. In DNA form, the CDR3 reads TGTGCCACCGACAGGGGGCAAAGCCGTGGCTACACCTTC.

This clonotype was observed a handful of times. The junction shows a germline mismatch at one end, possibly a read error. This chain uses TRBV10-2 with TRBJ2-6, with TRBD2 as a possible D gene (5 bases). The CDR3 sequence is 12 residues long. Germline CDR1 reads WSHSY; CDR2 reads SAAADI. The CDR3 loop is CANASGVNVLTF. CDR3 bases: TGCGCCAACGCTTCCGGGGTCAACGTCCTGACTTTC.

This clonotype appeared many times. The gene calls are TRBV6-5 and TRBJ1-5, with D hard to call. The CDR3 is 13 amino acids. CDR1 and CDR2 (germline): MNHEY, SVGAGI. Trimming removed 10 bases from V and 7 bases from J, with 17 bases in between. The CDR3 here is CAIALYPTQPQHF. The CDR3 nucleotides are TGTGCCATCGCACTATACCCAACGCAGCCCCAGCATTTT.